This TCR beta chain stems from a study of T cell changes during pregnancy in multiple sclerosis (dated by TCRdb to about 2019). At the level of the whole study: The study looked at changes in the T cell repertoire across pregnancy in women with multiple sclerosis.

The library came from the immunoSEQ multiplex PCR assay. In TCRdb, the immuneACCESS table is reduced to in-frame sequences with V and J assigned. These tables do not hold every clone; where another copy was compared, an unresolved V gene accounts for under half, and the others remain unexplained. The sample table contains 45,000 to 55,000 clones; only one count was recorded for approximately 92% of them. In total, the top ten clones hold 0.95% to 1% of the sample. Trimming accounts for 0 bases at V and 1 base at J, while the number of junction bases matched to no gene is 7. CDR1 and CDR2 are drawn from the germline V gene: LGHNA, YNFKEQ. From the cysteine through the phenylalanine, the CDR3 covers 17 amino acids. The only DNA kept is the CDR3, 51 bases in frame from the first base. The count of this clone is one. What this receptor recognizes is not known. No much larger clonotype is one base removed from it; base qualities were not supplied.

The receptor chain draws on TRBV4-2 and TRBJ2-3, with TRBD2 identical over 7 junction bases. The sample consisted of peripheral blood, taken after pregnancy. The source of this sequence is a female donor with multiple sclerosis, enrolled in a pregnancy study. The CDR3 region: CASSQEGGLYRTDTQYF. The bases read TGTGCCAGCAGCCAAGAGGGGGGGTTATACCGCACAGATACGCAGTATTTT.